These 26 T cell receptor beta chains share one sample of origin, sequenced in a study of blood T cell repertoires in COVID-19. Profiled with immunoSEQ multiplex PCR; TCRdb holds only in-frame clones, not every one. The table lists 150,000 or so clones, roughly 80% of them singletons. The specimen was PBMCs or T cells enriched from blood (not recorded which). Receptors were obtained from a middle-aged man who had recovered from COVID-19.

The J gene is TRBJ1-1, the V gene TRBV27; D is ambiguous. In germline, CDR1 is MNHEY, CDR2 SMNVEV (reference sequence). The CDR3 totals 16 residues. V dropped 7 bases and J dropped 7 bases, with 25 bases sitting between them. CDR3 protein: CASMDVEGVEHGEAFF. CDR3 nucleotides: TGTGCCAGCATGGATGTAGAGGGAGTGGAACATGGTGAAGCTTTCTTT.

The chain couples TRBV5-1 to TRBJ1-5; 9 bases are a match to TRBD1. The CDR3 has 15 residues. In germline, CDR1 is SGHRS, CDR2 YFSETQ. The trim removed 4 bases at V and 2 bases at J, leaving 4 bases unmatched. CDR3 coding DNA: TGCGCCAGCAGCCGTACAGGGGGCGGCAATCAGCCCCAGCATTTT. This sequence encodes CASSRTGGGNQPQHF.

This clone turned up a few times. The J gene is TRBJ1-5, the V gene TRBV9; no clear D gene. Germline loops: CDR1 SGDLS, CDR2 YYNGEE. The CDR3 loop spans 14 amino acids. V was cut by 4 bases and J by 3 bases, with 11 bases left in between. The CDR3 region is CASSKGSNNQPQHF. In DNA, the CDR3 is TGTGCCAGCAGCAAAGGGAGTAACAATCAGCCCCAGCATTTT.

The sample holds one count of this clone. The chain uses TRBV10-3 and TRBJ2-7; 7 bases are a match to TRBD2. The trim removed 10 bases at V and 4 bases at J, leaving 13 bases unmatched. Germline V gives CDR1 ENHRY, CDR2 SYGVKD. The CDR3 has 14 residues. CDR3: CATSVGGTDYEQYF. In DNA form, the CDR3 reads TGTGCCACTTCGGTCGGGGGGACTGATTACGAGCAGTACTTC.

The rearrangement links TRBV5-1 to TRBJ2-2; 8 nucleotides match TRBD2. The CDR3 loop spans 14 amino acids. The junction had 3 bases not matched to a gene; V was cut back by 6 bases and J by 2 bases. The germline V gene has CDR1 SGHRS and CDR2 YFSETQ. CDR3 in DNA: TGCGCCAGCACACTAGCGGTTAACACCGGGGAGCTGTTTTTT. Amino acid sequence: CASTLAVNTGELFF.

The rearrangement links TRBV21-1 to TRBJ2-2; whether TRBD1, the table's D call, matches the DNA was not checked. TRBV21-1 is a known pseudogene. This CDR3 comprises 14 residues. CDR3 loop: CASVLGQTLRELFF. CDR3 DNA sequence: TGTGCCAGCGTCTTGGGACAGACCTTGAGGGAGCTGTTTTTT.

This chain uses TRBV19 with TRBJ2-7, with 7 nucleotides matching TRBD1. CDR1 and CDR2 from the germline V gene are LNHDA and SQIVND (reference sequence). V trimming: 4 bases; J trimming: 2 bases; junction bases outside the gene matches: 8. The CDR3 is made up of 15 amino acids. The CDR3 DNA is TGTGCCAGTAGTACCCCAGGGGGTAGTACCTACGAGCAGTACTTC. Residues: CASSTPGGSTYEQYF.

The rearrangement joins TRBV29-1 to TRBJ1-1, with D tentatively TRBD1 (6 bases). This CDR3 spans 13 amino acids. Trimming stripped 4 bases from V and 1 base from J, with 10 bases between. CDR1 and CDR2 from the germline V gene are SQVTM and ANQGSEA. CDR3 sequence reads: CSVVVGANTEAFF. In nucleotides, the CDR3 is TGCAGCGTTGTCGTGGGGGCGAACACTGAAGCTTTCTTT.

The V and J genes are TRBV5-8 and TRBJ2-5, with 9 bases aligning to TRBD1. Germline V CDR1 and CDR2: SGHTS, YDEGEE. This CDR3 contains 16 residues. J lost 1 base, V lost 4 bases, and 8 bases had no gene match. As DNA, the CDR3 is TGTGCCAGCAGCCCTGGGACAGGGCACTTCCAAGAGACCCAGTACTTC. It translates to CASSPGTGHFQETQYF.

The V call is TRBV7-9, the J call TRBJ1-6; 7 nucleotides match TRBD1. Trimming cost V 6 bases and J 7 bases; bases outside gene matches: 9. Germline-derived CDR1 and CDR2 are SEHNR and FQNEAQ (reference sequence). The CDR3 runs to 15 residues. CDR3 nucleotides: TGTGCCAGCAGTTCAACCGGGACAGTCAATTCACCCCTCCACTTT. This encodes CASSSTGTVNSPLHF.

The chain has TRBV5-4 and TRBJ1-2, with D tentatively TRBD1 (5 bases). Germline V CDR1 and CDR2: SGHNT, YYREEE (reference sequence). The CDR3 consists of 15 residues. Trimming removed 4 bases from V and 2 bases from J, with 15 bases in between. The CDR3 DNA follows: TGTGCCAGCAGCACCCGACAGCGGGGGAACTATGGCTACACCTTC. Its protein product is CASSTRQRGNYGYTF.

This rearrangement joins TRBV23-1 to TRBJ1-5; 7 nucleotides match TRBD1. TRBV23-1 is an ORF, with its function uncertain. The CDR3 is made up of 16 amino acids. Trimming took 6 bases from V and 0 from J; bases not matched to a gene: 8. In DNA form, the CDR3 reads TGCGCCAGCAGATACCTCGACAGGGATAGCAATCAGCCCCAGCATTTT. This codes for CASRYLDRDSNQPQHF.

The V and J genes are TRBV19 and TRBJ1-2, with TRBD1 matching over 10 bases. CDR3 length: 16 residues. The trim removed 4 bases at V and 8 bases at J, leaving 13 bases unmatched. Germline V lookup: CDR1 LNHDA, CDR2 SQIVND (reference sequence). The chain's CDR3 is CASSTSGGQGIVGYTF. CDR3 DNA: TGTGCCAGTAGTACCTCGGGGGGACAGGGGATAGTGGGCTACACCTTC. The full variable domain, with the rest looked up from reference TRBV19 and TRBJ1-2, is DGGITQSPKYLFRKEGQNVTLSCEQNLNHDAMYWYRQDPGQGLRLIYYSQIVNDFQKGDIAEGYSVSREKKESFPLTVTSAQKNPTAFYLCASSTSGGQGIVGYTFGSGTRLTVV.

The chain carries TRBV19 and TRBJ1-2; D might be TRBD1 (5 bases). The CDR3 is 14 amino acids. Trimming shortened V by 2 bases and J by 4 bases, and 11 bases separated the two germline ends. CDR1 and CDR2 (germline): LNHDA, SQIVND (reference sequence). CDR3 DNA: TGTGCCAGTAGTATACTGGCGGGGGGCTATGGCTACACCTTC. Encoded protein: CASSILAGGYGYTF.

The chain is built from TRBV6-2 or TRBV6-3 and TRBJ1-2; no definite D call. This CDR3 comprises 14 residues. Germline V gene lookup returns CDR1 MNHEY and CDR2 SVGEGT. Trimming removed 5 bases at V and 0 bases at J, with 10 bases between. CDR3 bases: TGTGCCAGCAGTGGCTCAGTCTCTAACTATGGCTACACCTTC. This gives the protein CASSGSVSNYGYTF.

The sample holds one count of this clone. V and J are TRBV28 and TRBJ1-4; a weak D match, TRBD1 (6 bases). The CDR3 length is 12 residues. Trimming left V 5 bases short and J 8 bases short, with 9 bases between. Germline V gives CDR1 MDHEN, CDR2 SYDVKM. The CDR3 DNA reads TGTGCCAGCAGTAGGGGGAACGAAAAACTGTTTTTT. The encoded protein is CASSRGNEKLFF.

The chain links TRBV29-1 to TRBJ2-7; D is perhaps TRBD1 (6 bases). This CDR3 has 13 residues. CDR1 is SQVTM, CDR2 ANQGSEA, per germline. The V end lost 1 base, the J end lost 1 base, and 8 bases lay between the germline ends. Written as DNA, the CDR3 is TGCAGCGTTGAAGGTGGACAGTCCTACGAGCAGTACTTC. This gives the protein CSVEGGQSYEQYF.

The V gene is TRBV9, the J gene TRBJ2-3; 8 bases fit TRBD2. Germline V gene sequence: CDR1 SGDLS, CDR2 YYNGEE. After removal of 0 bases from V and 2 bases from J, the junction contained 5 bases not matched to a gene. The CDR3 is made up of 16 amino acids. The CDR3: CASSVVGTRFTDTQYF. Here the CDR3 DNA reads TGTGCCAGCAGCGTAGTGGGGACTAGGTTCACAGATACGCAGTATTTT.

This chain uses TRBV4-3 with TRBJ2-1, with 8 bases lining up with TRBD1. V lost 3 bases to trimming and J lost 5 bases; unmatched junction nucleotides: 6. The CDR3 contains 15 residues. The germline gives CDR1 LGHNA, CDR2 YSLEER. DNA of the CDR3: TGCGCCAGCAGCCAGACAGGGGCCCGCCACAATGAGCAGTTCTTC. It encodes CASSQTGARHNEQFF.

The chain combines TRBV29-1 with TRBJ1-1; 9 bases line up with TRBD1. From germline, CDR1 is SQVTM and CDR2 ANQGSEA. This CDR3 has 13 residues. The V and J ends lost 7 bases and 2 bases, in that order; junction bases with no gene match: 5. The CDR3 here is CSASTGGNTEAFF. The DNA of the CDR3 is TGCAGCGCTTCGACAGGGGGAAACACTGAAGCTTTCTTT.

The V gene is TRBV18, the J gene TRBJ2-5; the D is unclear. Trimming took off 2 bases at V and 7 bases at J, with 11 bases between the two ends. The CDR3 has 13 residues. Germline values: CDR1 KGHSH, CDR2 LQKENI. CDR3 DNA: TGTGCCAGCTCACCAGCTCTAGAAGGGACCCAGTACTTC. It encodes CASSPALEGTQYF.

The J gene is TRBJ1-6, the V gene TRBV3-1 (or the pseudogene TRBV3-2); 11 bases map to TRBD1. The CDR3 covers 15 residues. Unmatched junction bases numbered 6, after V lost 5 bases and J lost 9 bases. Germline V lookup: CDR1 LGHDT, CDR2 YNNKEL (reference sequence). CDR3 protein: CASSEPGQGVSPLHF. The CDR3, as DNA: TGTGCCAGCAGCGAACCGGGACAGGGGGTTTCACCCCTCCACTTT.

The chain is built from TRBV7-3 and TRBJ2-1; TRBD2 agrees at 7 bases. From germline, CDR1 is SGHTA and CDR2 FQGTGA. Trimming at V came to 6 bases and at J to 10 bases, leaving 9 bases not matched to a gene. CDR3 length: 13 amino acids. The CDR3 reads CASSPMRGGEQFF. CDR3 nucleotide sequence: TGTGCCAGCAGTCCCATGCGCGGGGGAGAGCAGTTCTTC. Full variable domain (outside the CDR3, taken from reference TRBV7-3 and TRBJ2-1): GAGVSQTPSNKVTEKGKYVELRCDPISGHTALYWYRQSLGQGPEFLIYFQGTGAADDSGLPNDRFFAVRPEGSVSTLKIQRTERGDSAVYLCASSPMRGGEQFFGPGTRLTVL.

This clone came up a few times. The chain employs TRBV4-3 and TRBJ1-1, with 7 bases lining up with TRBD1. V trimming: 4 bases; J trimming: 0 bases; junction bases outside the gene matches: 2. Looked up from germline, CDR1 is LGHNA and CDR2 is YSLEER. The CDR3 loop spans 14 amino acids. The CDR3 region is CASSLGQMNTEAFF. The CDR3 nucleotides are TGCGCCAGCAGCCTGGGACAGATGAACACTGAAGCTTTCTTT.

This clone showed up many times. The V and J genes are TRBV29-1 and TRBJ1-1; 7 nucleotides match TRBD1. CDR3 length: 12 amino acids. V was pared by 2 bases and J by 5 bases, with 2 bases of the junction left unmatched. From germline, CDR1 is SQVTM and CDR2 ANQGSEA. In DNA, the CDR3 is TGCAGCGTTGAACAGGGGGTAACTGAAGCTTTCTTT. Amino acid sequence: CSVEQGVTEAFF.

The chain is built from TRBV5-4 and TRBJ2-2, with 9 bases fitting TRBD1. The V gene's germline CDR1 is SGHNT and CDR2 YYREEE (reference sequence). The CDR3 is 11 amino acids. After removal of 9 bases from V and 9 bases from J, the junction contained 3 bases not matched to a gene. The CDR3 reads CAIGTGRELFF. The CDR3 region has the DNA TGTGCCATCGGGACAGGGCGGGAGCTGTTTTTT. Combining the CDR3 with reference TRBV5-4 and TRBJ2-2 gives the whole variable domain ETGVTQSPTHLIKTRGQQVTLRCSSQSGHNTVSWYQQALGQGPQFIFQYYREEENGRGNFPPRFSGLQFPNYSSELNVNALELDDSALYLCAIGTGRELFFGEGSRLTVL.